This T cell receptor beta chain was documented in a study of CD8+ T cells in alopecia areata. Background on the study: At a dose of 5 to 10 mg twice daily, oral tofacitinib was given to treated patients. Study observations and caveats: Among the top 100, expanded CD8+ clones, as well as scalp clonality, were significantly decreased by tofacitinib. Normal scalp showed lower clonality than lesional scalp, especially alopecia totalis/universalis. On tofacitinib, scalp and blood still held many of the expanded lesional clones.

This clone was counted a single time. No antigen is known for it. The CDR3 loop spans 15 amino acids. Trimming took 4 bases from V and 1 from J, leaving 12 bases between them. Looked up from germline, CDR1 is SNHLY and CDR2 is FYNNEI. The treatment: oral pan-JAK inhibitor, 5-10 mg twice daily. Once RNA had been extracted, it was reverse transcribed into cDNA to act as the sequencing template. Measured with immunoSEQ multiplex PCR; TCRdb has only the in-frame clones, and not every one. The profile covers over 150,000 clones, with about 60% appearing a single time and roughly 12% taken by the ten largest.

The sequence was obtained from a human donor with alopecia areata. This specimen consisted of CD8+ T cells sorted from blood, obtained at week 24, from a patient treated with tofacitinib. The rearrangement uses TRBV2 and TRBJ2-3; tentatively, D is TRBD1 (7 bases). CDR3 amino acids: CASSVEGAGTDTQYF. CDR3 DNA: TGTGCCAGCAGTGTGGAGGGGGCAGGCACAGATACGCAGTATTTT.